Listed here are 28 T cell receptor beta chains from one sample, sequenced in a study of post-analysis software for immune sequencing data. Whole-study findings and limits: Patients showed TRBV5-6, TRBV5-1 and TRBV20-1 among several TRBV segments more frequent than in controls.

For these receptors, no antigen is known. The TCR beta cDNA libraries contained unique molecular identifiers. TCRdb reanalysed the PCR reads using MiXCR and keeps one entry per CDR3 protein. The table includes hundreds of thousands of distinct CDR3 sequences, roughly 27% detected once. Specimen: blood. All receptors come from a girl under 18 with multiple sclerosis.

This clonotype showed up many times. The V gene is TRBV6-5, the J gene TRBJ2-4, with 9 bases matching TRBD1. CDR3 length: 16 amino acids. Germline loops: CDR1 MNHEY, CDR2 SVGAGI. With V trimmed by 2 bases and J by 1 base, 3 bases remained unmatched. CDR3 region: CASSYRQGVAKNIQYF. In DNA form, the CDR3 reads TGTGCCAGCAGTTACCGACAGGGGGTCGCCAAAAACATTCAGTACTTC.

This clonotype was recorded at least ten times. The rearrangement joins TRBV28 to TRBJ2-5; possible D gene TRBD2, 5 bases. Germline V lookup: CDR1 MDHEN, CDR2 SYDVKM. The CDR3 is 15 residues long. V was clipped by 6 bases and J by 5 bases, with 19 bases between them. Here the CDR3 reads CASRPMLALGETQYF. The CDR3, as DNA: TGTGCCAGCAGGCCAATGTTAGCGTTAGGGGAGACCCAGTACTTC.

This clonotype was observed at least ten times. This chain joins TRBV3-1 and TRBJ2-7; 7 nucleotides agree with TRBD1. Trimming removed 0 bases from V and 2 bases from J; junction bases left unmatched: 4. The length of the CDR3 is 15 residues. Germline CDR1 reads LGHDT; CDR2 reads YNNKEL (reference sequence). CDR3 bases: TGTGCCAGCAGCCAAGACGGCCAGGGGGCCTACGAGCAGTACTTC. It yields the protein CASSQDGQGAYEQYF.

The rearrangement links TRBV4-3 to TRBJ2-1, with 12 bases fitting TRBD2. Trimming took 2 bases from V and 7 from J; bases not matched to a gene: 12. This CDR3 comprises 18 residues. Germline CDR1 and CDR2: LGHNA and YSLEER. The CDR3 nucleotides are TGCGCCAGCAGCCAATACCGACTAGCGGGAGAGGTAGTAAATGAGCAGTTCTTC. This codes for CASSQYRLAGEVVNEQFF.

This clonotype was counted a few times. This chain links TRBV28 with TRBJ2-3, with D possibly being TRBD1 or TRBD2 (5 bases each). This CDR3 has 15 amino acids. The germline V gene encodes CDR1 MDHEN and CDR2 SYDVKM. V shed 4 bases and J shed 1 base, with 12 bases lying between them. In DNA form, the CDR3 reads TGTGCCAGCAGTTCGATGGGGGTCGGCACAGATACGCAGTATTTT. This gives the protein CASSSMGVGTDTQYF.

This chain links TRBV12-3 or TRBV12-4 with TRBJ1-2, with TRBD1 as a possible D gene (5 bases). CDR3 length: 13 residues. V lost 5 bases and J lost 3, with 10 bases in between. CDR3 in DNA: TGTGCCAGCAGTCCGGAGGGACACTATGGCTACACCTTC. Amino acids: CASSPEGHYGYTF.

This clonotype was seen a few times. V and J are TRBV7-2 and TRBJ2-5; 7 bases are a match to TRBD1. Germline lookup yields CDR1 SGHTA and CDR2 FQGNSA. The trim removed 4 bases at V and 0 bases at J, leaving 5 bases unmatched. The CDR3 is made up of 15 amino acids. CDR3 coding DNA: TGTGCCAGCAGCTCAGGCAGGGGGTACCAAGAGACCCAGTACTTC. Its translation: CASSSGRGYQETQYF.

In regard to this clonotype: This sequence may be a read error, since a much larger clone differs from it by one base. The V gene is TRBV6-5, the J gene TRBJ2-7, with D perhaps TRBD1 (5 bases). The CDR3 totals 16 residues. Trimming removed 11 bases from V and 4 bases from J, with 27 bases in between. The germline CDR1 and CDR2 sequences are MNHEY and SVGAGI. The CDR3 DNA follows: TGTGCCGGAAAATCGCCCCCAGGGAATCCTCTTTACGAGCAGTACTTC. Amino acids: CAGKSPPGNPLYEQYF.

The V call is TRBV11-2, the J call TRBJ2-1; D is uncertain. The CDR3 spans 14 residues. Germline lookup yields CDR1 SGHAT and CDR2 FQNNGV. V gave up 0 bases and J gave up 2 bases, with 5 bases separating them. The CDR3 bases are TGTGCCAGCAGCTTAGAGCCCACCTACAATGAGCAGTTCTTC. Amino acid sequence: CASSLEPTYNEQFF.

This clonotype came up a few times. This chain joins TRBV7-2 and TRBJ2-5; D might be TRBD1 (5 bases). Germline V gene data show CDR1 as SGHTA and CDR2 as FQGNSA. Trimming took off 1 base at V and 4 bases at J, with 7 bases between the two ends. CDR3 length: 13 residues. CDR3 sequence: CASSLVRAETQYF. CDR3 sequence (DNA): TGTGCCAGCAGCTTAGTCAGGGCAGAGACCCAGTACTTC.

The sample holds a few counts of this clonotype. The rearrangement uses TRBV20-1 and TRBJ2-7; D is perhaps TRBD1 (6 bases). The CDR3 consists of 15 residues. With 0 bases removed from V and 5 bases from J, the gap between germline ends came to 17 bases. Per the germline V gene, CDR1 is DFQATT and CDR2 is SNEGSKA (reference sequence). The CDR3 sequence is CSARDLRTDHHEQYF. The CDR3 DNA follows: TGCAGTGCTAGAGATCTCCGGACAGACCACCACGAGCAGTACTTC.

This clonotype was found a few times. The chain joins TRBV11-2 to TRBJ1-2; no definite D call. This CDR3 is 14 amino acids long. The germline CDR1 and CDR2 sequences are SGHAT and FQNNGV. Trimming cost V 5 bases and J 6 bases, with 16 bases left between them. CDR3 sequence: CASSAGASSNGYTF. CDR3 bases: TGTGCCAGCAGCGCAGGCGCTTCCAGTAATGGCTACACCTTC. Combining the CDR3 with reference TRBV11-2 and TRBJ1-2 gives the whole variable domain EAGVAQSPRYKIIEKRQSVAFWCNPISGHATLYWYQQILGQGPKLLIQFQNNGVVDDSQLPKDRFSAERLKGVDSTLKIQPAKLEDSAVYLCASSAGASSNGYTFGSGTRLTVV.

Only a few counts were recorded for this clonotype. The chain has TRBV9 and TRBJ2-1; 8 nucleotides match TRBD2. The germline V gene encodes CDR1 SGDLS and CDR2 YYNGEE. The CDR3 sequence is 16 residues long. J lost 5 bases, V lost 0 bases, and 7 bases had no gene match. CDR3 sequence reads: CASSVVGGGKHNEQFF. In DNA, the CDR3 is TGTGCCAGCAGCGTAGTAGGCGGGGGGAAACACAATGAGCAGTTCTTC.

A single count supports this clonotype. The J gene is TRBJ2-1, the V gene TRBV30, with unresolved D. Germline CDR1 reads GTSNPN; CDR2 reads SVGIG (reference sequence). The CDR3 length is 15 residues. Trimming removed 2 bases from V and 9 bases from J, with 20 bases in between. As DNA, the CDR3 is TGTGCCTGGAGTTCGGGTTCGGGTGGAATCACTGAGCAGTTCTTC. Translating gives CAWSSGSGGITEQFF.

This clonotype was detected a few times. The V call is TRBV28, the J call TRBJ2-7, with 8 bases that match TRBD1. CDR1 and CDR2 from the germline V gene are MDHEN and SYDVKM. V lost 6 bases and J lost 0; bases outside the gene matches: 1. The CDR3 consists of 13 residues. For the CDR3, the DNA is TGTGCCAGCAGCCAGGGGGCCTCCTACGAGCAGTACTTC. Its protein product is CASSQGASYEQYF.

The CDR3 sequence: CASSSNRGSVQPQHF. The CDR3 DNA is TGTGCCAGTAGTAGTAACAGGGGTTCGGTTCAGCCCCAGCATTTT. The chain couples TRBV19 to TRBJ1-5; 7 nucleotides align to TRBD1. The germline V gene has CDR1 LNHDA and CDR2 SQIVND (reference sequence). With 4 bases clipped from V and 6 bases from J, the junction kept 9 bases outside the gene matches. The CDR3 has 15 residues.

This clonotype came up a few times. This chain joins TRBV15 and TRBJ1-5, with D possibly matching TRBD1 (5 bases). Trimming took 4 bases from V and 5 from J, leaving 15 bases between them. The CDR3 has 15 residues. CDR1 and CDR2 (germline): LNHNV, YYDKDF (reference sequence). The CDR3 region is CATSNRDGAHQPQHF. The CDR3 region has the DNA TGTGCCACCAGCAACCGGGACGGGGCACATCAGCCCCAGCATTTT.

The table lists this clonotype with many counts. This chain joins TRBV20-1 and TRBJ2-6; 9 bases agree with TRBD1. This CDR3 region has 18 residues. Per the germline V gene, CDR1 is DFQATT and CDR2 is SNEGSKA (reference sequence). With 0 bases clipped from V and 0 bases from J, the junction kept 6 bases outside the gene matches. CDR3 protein: CSARDRDRVRSGANVLTF. DNA for the CDR3: TGCAGTGCTAGAGATAGGGACAGGGTTCGCTCTGGGGCCAACGTCCTGACTTTC.

Notes on this clonotype: At one boundary the junction diverges from the germline segment, which might be a read error. The chain recombines TRBV7-7 with TRBJ2-3, with TRBD1 as a possible D gene (5 bases). Germline V gene lookup returns CDR1 SSHAT and CDR2 FNYEAQ (reference sequence). This CDR3 region has 15 residues. CDR3 nucleotide sequence: TGTGCTAGCAGCCCAGGGATTAGGAACACAGATACGCAGTATTTT. It is translated as CASSPGIRNTDTQYF.

This clonotype was found many times. This chain connects TRBV29-1 to TRBJ1-2, with 8 bases that match TRBD1. Trimming cost V 1 base and J 6 bases; bases outside gene matches: 7. The CDR3 is made up of 14 amino acids. Per germline, CDR1 SQVTM and CDR2 ANQGSEA. CDR3 sequence: CSVEARQGPDGYTF. In DNA form, the CDR3 reads TGCAGCGTTGAAGCCCGACAGGGGCCCGATGGCTACACCTTC.

The chain joins TRBV20-1 to TRBJ2-3, with 7 bases identical to TRBD1. The V and J ends lost 1 base and 4 bases, in that order; junction bases with no gene match: 8. The germline V gene has CDR1 DFQATT and CDR2 SNEGSKA (reference sequence). CDR3 length equals 15 residues. In DNA, the CDR3 is TGCAGTGCTAGAGGTATAGGGGGCGTCGCAGATACGCAGTATTTT. Translation: CSARGIGGVADTQYF.

V gene TRBV6-2 or TRBV6-3 combines with J gene TRBJ2-1, with 8 bases matching TRBD1. The CDR3 has 15 residues. The junction had 4 bases not matched to a gene; V was cut back by 6 bases and J by 0 bases. Germline CDR1 MNHEY, CDR2 SVGEGT. The CDR3 DNA follows: TGTGCCAGCAGGAAGGACAGGGCCTCCTACAATGAGCAGTTCTTC. Encoded protein: CASRKDRASYNEQFF.

This sequence joins TRBV5-5 and TRBJ1-1, with TRBD1 identical over 10 bases. The V gene end was trimmed by 2 bases and the J gene end by 3 bases; junction bases not matched to a gene: 7. This CDR3 has 16 amino acids. Germline V gene sequence: CDR1 SGHKS, CDR2 YYEKEE (reference sequence). This CDR3 is CASSFSLGQGYTEAFF. The DNA of the CDR3 is TGTGCCAGCAGCTTTTCTTTGGGACAGGGGTACACTGAAGCTTTCTTT.

This clonotype turned up a few times. The chain recombines TRBV20-1 with TRBJ2-7; TRBD2 might be the D (7 bases). V was pared by 6 bases and J by 7 bases, with 22 bases between. Germline V gives CDR1 DFQATT, CDR2 SNEGSKA (reference sequence). This CDR3 has 14 amino acids. The CDR3 is CSALGGGPSREQYF. The DNA for the CDR3 is TGCAGTGCCCTGGGGGGGGGGCCCAGTCGGGAGCAGTACTTC.

The chain couples TRBV6-6 to TRBJ1-4; D is possibly TRBD1 (6 bases). Germline V gene lookup returns CDR1 MNHNY and CDR2 SVGAGI (reference sequence). Trimming removed 2 bases at V and 3 bases at J, with 13 bases between. CDR3 length: 16 residues. As DNA, the CDR3 is TGTGCCAGCAGTTACCCCGAGGGGGGGGCTAATGAAAAACTGTTTTTT. This encodes CASSYPEGGANEKLFF.

V is TRBV20-1 and J is TRBJ2-1; the match to TRBD2 covers 9 bases. Germline lookup yields CDR1 DFQATT and CDR2 SNEGSKA (reference sequence). Trimming at V came to 6 bases and at J to 4 bases, leaving 10 bases not matched to a gene. There are 15 residues in the CDR3. This chain's CDR3 is CSADVGGRGYNEQFF. The CDR3 DNA follows: TGCAGTGCCGACGTCGGCGGGAGGGGATACAATGAGCAGTTCTTC.

Turning to this clonotype: This may stem from a read error, because a much larger clone lies one nucleotide away. The gene calls are TRBV29-1 and TRBJ2-5; D may correspond to TRBD1 or TRBD2 (5 bases each). Germline CDR1 and CDR2: SQVTM and ANQGSEA. V lost 5 bases to trimming and J lost 13 bases, with 17 bases between them. This CDR3 region has 11 residues. The CDR3 coding sequence is TGCAGCGTTCGGGACCCTGGGGCCCGGTACTTC. It encodes CSVRDPGARYF.

This sequence joins TRBV4-3 and TRBJ2-7; D might be TRBD2 (7 bases). Between the trimmed V and J ends, which lost 4 bases and 4 bases, there was a span of 23 bases. Germline V gene data show CDR1 as LGHNA and CDR2 as YSLEER. The CDR3 has 17 residues. The CDR3 loop reads CASSPWGGGGTPYEQYF. The CDR3 DNA is TGCGCCAGCAGCCCCTGGGGGGGAGGGGGGACACCTTACGAGCAGTACTTC.